Following are 3 T cell receptor beta chains from one sample sequenced in a study of CD4 T cells in relation to SARS-CoV-2 and coronaviruses. The unexposed donors gave CD4+ T cells in about 2011-2018, prior to COVID-19. The repertoire was sequenced with immunoSEQ multiplex PCR; TCRdb's copy has only in-frame clones and lacks some. The table includes 55,000 to 70,000 clones, approximately 95% detected once. The sample consisted of naive CD4+ T cells from PBMCs. Subset given: naive CD4+ T cells isolated by negative enrichment. The origin of the receptors is a human donor in good health.

The chain links TRBV2 to TRBJ2-7; D is perhaps TRBD2 (7 bases). Per the germline V gene, CDR1 is SNHLY and CDR2 is FYNNEI. Trimming left V 9 bases short and J 5 bases short, with 20 bases between. The CDR3 runs to 14 residues. The CDR3 protein is CARKELTGGDEQYF. CDR3 coding DNA: TGTGCCAGGAAAGAATTAACGGGGGGCGACGAGCAGTACTTC.

This chain joins TRBV7-6 and TRBJ2-3; 8 bases match TRBD1. Germline V CDR1 and CDR2: SGHVS, FNYEAQ. V lost 5 bases, J lost 5 bases, and 15 bases stayed unmatched. The CDR3 consists of 17 residues. CDR3 sequence reads: CASSAGRSRGLKDTQYF. The CDR3 DNA follows: TGTGCCAGCAGCGCGGGCCGGTCCAGGGGGCTTAAAGATACGCAGTATTTT.

This clone was observed once. The chain combines TRBV5-1 with TRBJ2-2, with D perhaps TRBD1 or TRBD2 (6 bases each). CDR3 length: 17 amino acids. In germline, CDR1 is SGHRS, CDR2 YFSETQ. The V end lost 1 base, the J end lost 7 bases, and 20 bases lay between the germline ends. This CDR3 reads CASSLLVVRGAGGELFF. The CDR3 nucleotides read TGCGCCAGCAGCTTGCTTGTTGTAAGGGGGGCTGGCGGGGAGCTGTTTTTT.